The 23 T cell receptor beta chains given below trace back to one sample, sequenced in a study of Ad26.COV2.S vaccination and SARS-CoV-2 variants (dated by TCRdb to the early 2020s). The library was prepared using the immunoSEQ multiplex PCR assay. What TCRdb holds here is the immuneACCESS table cut down to in-frame rearrangements. Part of the clones is not present; checked against another copy, under half of the missing clones reflect an unresolved V gene, and the others are unexplained. This sample lists 300,000 to 350,000 clones; roughly 84% were detected once. 1.9% of the sample rests with the top ten. Explained via the paper, the treatment or condition label denotes: 19 received Ad26.COV2.S at low or high dose, single or two shots; 5 received placebo; per-sample allocation not given. For vaccine and placebo recipients, repertoires were sequenced using samples collected on day 63 after the first injection.

The sample here was peripheral blood, taken in a trial of Ad26.COV2.S vaccine versus placebo. The receptors were sampled from a person aged 18-60 years who received the Ad26.COV2.S COVID-19 vaccine or a placebo.

This clone has just one count. This sample includes further DNA sequences coding for the same CDR3. The chain recombines TRBV18 with TRBJ2-2; D call uncertain. Germline lookup yields CDR1 KGHSH and CDR2 LQKENI. The CDR3 is 14 residues long. Trimming pared 3 bases from V and 1 base from J, leaving 6 bases between. The CDR3 nucleotides read TGTGCCAGCTCACCGGTACAGAACACCGGGGAGCTGTTTTTT. Translating gives CASSPVQNTGELFF.

The chain employs TRBV5-4 and TRBJ1-6; D is undetermined. The CDR3 spans 15 residues. The V end lost 3 bases, the J end lost 11 bases, and 18 bases lay between the germline ends. Germline values: CDR1 SGHNT, CDR2 YYREEE (reference sequence). The CDR3 here is CASSSVADSRTPLHF. In DNA form, the CDR3 reads TGTGCCAGCAGCTCCGTGGCGGATAGTCGGACACCCCTCCACTTT.

The chain couples TRBV5-1 to TRBJ2-1; D may be TRBD1 (5 bases). CDR1 is SGHRS and CDR2 is YFSETQ in the germline V gene. The CDR3 length is 13 residues. V dropped 4 bases and J dropped 7 bases, with 12 bases sitting between them. The CDR3 sequence: CASSNLQGNEQFF. CDR3 nucleotides: TGCGCCAGCAGCAACCTTCAGGGAAATGAGCAGTTCTTC. Supplemented by reference TRBV5-1 and TRBJ2-1, the full variable domain reads KAGVTQTPRYLIKTRGQQVTLSCSPISGHRSVSWYQQTPGQGLQFLFEYFSETQRNKGNFPGRFSGRQFSNSRSEMNVSTLELGDSALYLCASSNLQGNEQFFGPGTRLTVL.

The V call is TRBV28, the J call TRBJ1-1; 11 nucleotides agree with TRBD1. Germline loops: CDR1 MDHEN, CDR2 SYDVKM. The CDR3 length is 16 residues. With V trimmed by 10 bases and J by 0 bases, 10 bases remained unmatched. The CDR3 DNA is TGTGCCACCCCTAGGAGGGACAGGGGGATGAACACTGAAGCTTTCTTT. It is translated as CATPRRDRGMNTEAFF.

This clone was found a few times. The chain couples TRBV27 to TRBJ1-4; D gene uncertain. Germline CDR1 and CDR2: MNHEY and SMNVEV (reference sequence). This CDR3 has 17 residues. The V and J ends lost 2 bases and 8 bases respectively, with 21 bases between them. CDR3: CASSLTGDGRAREKLFF. The CDR3 DNA reads as TGTGCCAGCAGTTTAACCGGGGATGGGAGGGCCAGGGAAAAACTGTTTTTT.

The rearrangement links TRBV4-2 to TRBJ2-1; 7 bases align to TRBD2. The germline gives CDR1 LGHNA, CDR2 YNFKEQ. V was pared by 4 bases and J by 9 bases, with 6 bases of the junction left unmatched. The length of the CDR3 is 13 residues. For the CDR3, the DNA is TGTGCCAGCAGCCCAACGACTAGCACTGAGCAGTTCTTC. Protein product: CASSPTTSTEQFF.

Only one count was recorded for this clone. The chain has TRBV4-2 and TRBJ1-2, with D perhaps TRBD1 (6 bases). CDR1 LGHNA and CDR2 YNFKEQ come from the germline V gene. Trimming shortened V by 3 bases and J by 0 bases, and 14 bases separated the two germline ends. This CDR3 contains 16 residues. CDR3 sequence reads: CASSHQDRIANYGYTF. In DNA form, the CDR3 reads TGTGCCAGCAGCCACCAGGACAGAATAGCTAACTATGGCTACACCTTC.

This clone was seen only a few times. The J gene is TRBJ2-1, the V gene TRBV6-6; 7 bases agree with TRBD1. Germline V gene lookup returns CDR1 MNHNY and CDR2 SVGAGI (reference sequence). This CDR3 is built from 14 residues. After removal of 8 bases from V and 10 bases from J, the junction contained 14 bases not matched to a gene. The CDR3 nucleotides are TGTGCCAGCGTCCCCCCGGGACAGACTTTAGAGCAGTTCTTC. Protein sequence: CASVPPGQTLEQFF.

V is TRBV19 and J is TRBJ1-5; the D gene is possibly TRBD1 (5 bases). Trimming left V 0 bases short and J 1 base short, with 7 bases between. CDR1 is LNHDA and CDR2 is SQIVND in the germline V gene (reference sequence). The CDR3 has 15 amino acids. The CDR3 protein is CASSIDRQSNQPQHF. The CDR3 DNA reads as TGTGCCAGTAGTATAGATCGACAGAGCAATCAGCCCCAGCATTTT.

On this clone itself: Other DNA sequences within the sample encode an identical CDR3. DNA for the CDR3: TGTGCCAGCAGCTTACAGGGTGTGGAAGAAAAACTGTTTTTT. Its protein is CASSLQGVEEKLFF. This rearrangement joins TRBV5-4 to TRBJ1-4, with D possibly being TRBD1 (6 bases). This CDR3 is 14 amino acids long. CDR1 SGHNT and CDR2 YYREEE come from the germline V gene (reference sequence). The ends were cut back, 2 bases at V and 8 bases at J, with 13 bases in the middle.

J is TRBJ2-5 and V is TRBV23-1; 11 nucleotides align to TRBD2. TRBV23-1 has ORF status, its function being uncertain. V gave up 2 bases and J gave up 4 bases; unmatched junction bases: 6. The length of the CDR3 is 16 residues. In nucleotides, the CDR3 is TGCGCCAGCAGTCAAAGTAGCGGGGGGGCCGTAGAGACCCAGTACTTC. The encoded protein is CASSQSSGGAVETQYF.

V gene TRBV29-1 combines with J gene TRBJ1-1, with D perhaps TRBD1 (6 bases). Germline CDR1 reads SQVTM; CDR2 reads ANQGSEA. V lost 7 bases to trimming and J lost 8 bases, with 23 bases between them. The CDR3 consists of 14 residues. CDR3 sequence: CSAWARDICAEAFF. For the CDR3, the DNA is TGCAGCGCCTGGGCCAGGGACATTTGTGCCGAAGCTTTCTTT.

J is TRBJ2-5 and V is TRBV3-1 (or the pseudogene TRBV3-2), with a tentative D call TRBD2 (5 bases). Germline lookup yields CDR1 LGHDT and CDR2 YNNKEL (reference sequence). The CDR3 runs 13 residues. V gave up 2 bases and J gave up 7 bases, with 11 bases separating them. CDR3 nucleotide sequence: TGTGCCAGCAGCCAATACGTCCGGGGGACCCAGTACTTC. Translated, it gives CASSQYVRGTQYF.

This clone appeared a few times. V gene TRBV7-2 combines with J gene TRBJ1-3, with unresolved D. The CDR3 spans 17 residues. V gave up 5 bases and J gave up 4 bases, with 21 bases separating them. From germline, CDR1 is SGHTA and CDR2 FQGNSA. CDR3 nucleotide sequence: TGTGCCAGCAGCAACTCACATGGATGGGCGCGAGGAAACACCATATATTTT. Translated, it gives CASSNSHGWARGNTIYF.

The rearrangement links TRBV27 to TRBJ2-7; 8 nucleotides line up with TRBD1. J lost 3 bases, V lost 0 bases, and 13 bases had no gene match. The CDR3 runs to 18 residues. The germline V gene encodes CDR1 MNHEY and CDR2 SMNVEV (reference sequence). The DNA for the CDR3 is TGTGCCAGCAGTTTATCCCCCTTAGGACAGGGTGTGAGCTACGAGCAGTACTTC. As protein: CASSLSPLGQGVSYEQYF.

V is TRBV5-4 and J is TRBJ2-1; 8 bases agree with TRBD1. The germline gives CDR1 SGHNT, CDR2 YYREEE (reference sequence). J lost 6 bases, V lost 0 bases, and 8 bases had no gene match. The CDR3 contains 16 residues. Here the CDR3 reads CASSLAPTGVFNEQFF. The DNA for the CDR3 is TGTGCCAGCAGCTTGGCCCCGACAGGGGTTTTCAATGAGCAGTTCTTC.

The chain has TRBV5-4 and TRBJ2-7, with 12 positions matching TRBD2. J was trimmed by 3 bases and V by 5 bases; bases with no gene match: 6. In germline, CDR1 is SGHNT, CDR2 YYREEE (reference sequence). The CDR3 is 15 residues long. The CDR3 DNA follows: TGTGCCAGCAGTCAGACTAGCGGGGGCTACTACGAGCAGTACTTC. Translating gives CASSQTSGGYYEQYF.

The chain recombines TRBV11-2 with TRBJ2-2, with D maybe TRBD1 (5 bases). Germline CDR1 is SGHAT and CDR2 is FQNNGV. There are 13 residues in the CDR3. V was cut by 4 bases and J by 4 bases, with 7 bases left in between. CDR3 DNA sequence: TGTGCCAGCAGCTCAGGGTTCACCGGGGAGCTGTTTTTT. This sequence encodes CASSSGFTGELFF. Drawing the rest from reference TRBV11-2 and TRBJ2-2, the complete variable domain is EAGVAQSPRYKIIEKRQSVAFWCNPISGHATLYWYQQILGQGPKLLIQFQNNGVVDDSQLPKDRFSAERLKGVDSTLKIQPAKLEDSAVYLCASSSGFTGELFFGEGSRLTVL.

The V and J genes are TRBV7-2 and TRBJ1-2, with TRBD1 matching 7 bases. V lost 0 bases to trimming and J lost 2 bases; unmatched junction nucleotides: 9. Germline V gives CDR1 SGHTA, CDR2 FQGNSA. This CDR3 spans 17 amino acids. CDR3 coding DNA: TGTGCCAGCAGCTTAGCGAGAAGGACAGGCACCAACTATGGCTACACCTTC. This codes for CASSLARRTGTNYGYTF. Combining the CDR3 with reference TRBV7-2 and TRBJ1-2 gives the whole variable domain GAGVSQSPSNKVTEKGKDVELRCDPISGHTALYWYRQSLGQGLEFLIYFQGNSAPDKSGLPSDRFSAERTGGSVSTLTIQRTQQEDSAVYLCASSLARRTGTNYGYTFGSGTRLTVV.

This sequence joins TRBV7-8 and TRBJ2-2, with D uncertain. Trimming pared 1 base from V and 5 bases from J, leaving 5 bases between. From germline, CDR1 is SGHVS and CDR2 FQNEAQ. The CDR3 extends over 13 amino acids. CDR3 sequence (DNA): TGTGCCAGCAGCTTAGGCGGTACCGGGGAGCTGTTTTTT. It encodes CASSLGGTGELFF.

The chain employs TRBV20-1 and TRBJ2-1; D gene unclear. Germline V gene lookup returns CDR1 DFQATT and CDR2 SNEGSKA (reference sequence). The V and J ends lost 7 bases and 4 bases respectively, with 8 bases between them. The CDR3 is made up of 11 amino acids. The CDR3 bases are TGCAGTGTTCATTATTACAATGAGCAGTTCTTC. Its protein product is CSVHYYNEQFF.

This chain links TRBV29-1 with TRBJ2-7, with 10 bases lining up with TRBD1. The V segment lost 8 bases and the J segment 2 bases; nucleotides outside the gene matches: 15. This CDR3 spans 16 amino acids. Germline V CDR1 and CDR2: SQVTM, ANQGSEA. The CDR3 loop is CSYRNPTGTGAYEQYF. Written as DNA, the CDR3 is TGCAGCTACCGTAACCCGACCGGGACAGGGGCCTACGAGCAGTACTTC.

The table lists this clone with a count of one. The rearrangement joins TRBV7-2 to TRBJ2-1; D unclear. The CDR3 length is 13 residues. V shed 8 bases and J shed 4 bases, with 12 bases lying between them. The germline V gene has CDR1 SGHTA and CDR2 FQGNSA. The CDR3: CASSRSRYNEQFF. The CDR3, as DNA: TGTGCCAGCTCCCGATCGCGTTACAATGAGCAGTTCTTC.